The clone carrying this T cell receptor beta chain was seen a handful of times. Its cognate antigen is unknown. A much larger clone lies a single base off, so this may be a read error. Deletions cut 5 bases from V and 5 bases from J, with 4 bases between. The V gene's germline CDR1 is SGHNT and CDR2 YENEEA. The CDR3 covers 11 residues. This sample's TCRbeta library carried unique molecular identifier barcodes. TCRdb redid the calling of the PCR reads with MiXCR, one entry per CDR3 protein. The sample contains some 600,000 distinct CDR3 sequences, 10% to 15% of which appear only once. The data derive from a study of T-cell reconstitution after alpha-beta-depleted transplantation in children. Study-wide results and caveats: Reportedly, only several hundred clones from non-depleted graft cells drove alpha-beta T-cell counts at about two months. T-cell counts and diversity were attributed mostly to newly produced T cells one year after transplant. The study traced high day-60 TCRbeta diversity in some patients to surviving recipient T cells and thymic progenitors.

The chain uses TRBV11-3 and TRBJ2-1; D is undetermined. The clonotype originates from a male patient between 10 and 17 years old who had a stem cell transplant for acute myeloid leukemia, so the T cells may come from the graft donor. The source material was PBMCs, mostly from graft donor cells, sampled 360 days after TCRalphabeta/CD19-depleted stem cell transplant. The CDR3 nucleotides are TGTGCCAGCAGCCACAACAATGAGCAGTTCTTC. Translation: CASSHNNEQFF.